This T cell receptor (beta chain) is from a study of blood T cell repertoires in COVID-19. TCRdb keeps only in-frame clones here, not all; method: immunoSEQ multiplex PCR. The table records 300,000 to 450,000 clones, about 85% of them present only once. Sequencing was done on a sample of peripheral blood. This sequence was found in a woman aged 18-29 years with acute or convalescent COVID-19.

CDR3 amino acids: CASITGYYGYTF. Here the CDR3 DNA reads TGTGCCAGTATTACAGGATACTATGGCTACACCTTC. The rearrangement links TRBV19 to TRBJ1-2, with D possibly TRBD1 on 5 matching bases. Trimming left V 7 bases short and J 3 bases short, with 9 bases between. The CDR3 is 12 residues long. Germline CDR1 LNHDA, CDR2 SQIVND (reference sequence). The whole variable domain, filled in from reference TRBV19 and TRBJ1-2, reads DGGITQSPKYLFRKEGQNVTLSCEQNLNHDAMYWYRQDPGQGLRLIYYSQIVNDFQKGDIAEGYSVSREKKESFPLTVTSAQKNPTAFYLCASITGYYGYTFGSGTRLTVV.